This passage covers 22 T cell receptor beta chains from one sample sequenced in a study of blood T cells in healthy people across ages. Using a J-beta primer mix together with a sample-barcoded 5' primer, a second PCR was run for roughly 7 to 12 cycles. Via MiXCR, TCRdb re-called the 5' RACE reads, giving one row per CDR3 protein. This sample has 750,000 to 950,000 distinct CDR3 sequences, with around 25% found just once. These data were also filed under a second study, of T cells of mothers and their children.

The specimen was blood. The receptor set was obtained from a boy between 10 and 17 years old in good health.

Only a few counts were recorded for this clonotype. V and J are TRBV6-5 and TRBJ1-5; no clear D. The CDR3 length is 13 residues. Deletions cut 4 bases from V and 11 bases from J, with 15 bases between. Germline loops: CDR1 MNHEY, CDR2 SVGAGI. The DNA of the CDR3 is TGTGCCAGCAGTTCCACCCGCGATAGTACCCAGCATTTT. Translating it yields CASSSTRDSTQHF.

The sample holds a few counts of this clonotype. The chain is built from TRBV20-1 and TRBJ2-7; TRBD1 matches 7 bases. V lost 2 bases, J lost 0 bases, and 4 bases stayed unmatched. CDR1 DFQATT and CDR2 SNEGSKA come from the germline V gene (reference sequence). CDR3 length: 14 residues. CDR3 amino acids: CSARTWDSSYEQYF. The CDR3 coding sequence is TGCAGTGCTAGAACGTGGGACAGCTCCTACGAGCAGTACTTC.

This clonotype was seen a few times. V gene TRBV4-2 combines with J gene TRBJ2-1; 11 bases map to TRBD2. The CDR3 has 19 amino acids. Trimming cost V 1 base and J 8 bases; bases outside gene matches: 16. The germline gives CDR1 LGHNA, CDR2 YNFKEQ. DNA for the CDR3: TGTGCCAGCAGCCAAGTCTGGTCCCTAGCGGGGGGATTTGCATATGAGCAGTTCTTC. Translation gives CASSQVWSLAGGFAYEQFF.

J is TRBJ1-1 and V is TRBV5-1; D is unclear. The CDR3 extends over 15 amino acids. The germline gives CDR1 SGHRS, CDR2 YFSETQ. Trimming removed 0 bases from V and 0 bases from J, with 9 bases in between. CDR3 region: CASSLVWPLNTEAFF. Written as DNA, the CDR3 is TGCGCCAGCAGCTTGGTTTGGCCACTGAACACTGAAGCTTTCTTT.

There are a few counts of this clonotype. The chain uses TRBV6-6 and TRBJ1-1; weak D call: TRBD1 (5 bases). In germline, CDR1 is MNHNY, CDR2 SVGAGI (reference sequence). V lost 0 bases and J 4 bases, leaving 12 bases between the germline ends. This CDR3 comprises 15 residues. CDR3 region: CASSYSGDMGTEAFF. The CDR3 DNA reads as TGTGCCAGCAGTTACTCAGGGGATATGGGCACTGAAGCTTTCTTT.

V and J are TRBV29-1 and TRBJ2-3, with D perhaps TRBD2 (6 bases). The germline gives CDR1 SQVTM, CDR2 ANQGSEA. V lost 1 base and J lost 0, with 14 bases in between. There are 16 residues in the CDR3. The CDR3 coding sequence is TGCAGCGTTGAAGCGGGGAGGCCACCTAGCACAGATACGCAGTATTTT. Protein sequence: CSVEAGRPPSTDTQYF.

This clonotype was picked up a small number of times. No conserved phenylalanine or tryptophan is present at the end of the CDR3, so a read error is the likely explanation. The chain couples TRBV20-1 to TRBJ2-3, with D perhaps TRBD2 (6 bases). CDR3 length: 15 residues. Looked up from germline, CDR1 is DFQATT and CDR2 is SNEGSKA (reference sequence). V was cut by 3 bases and J by 3 bases, with 16 bases left in between. The DNA of the CDR3 is TGCAGTGCTAGCTGGCCACGGGGGAGAACAGATACGCAGTATCTT. Its translation is CSASWPRGRTDTQYL.

The V and J genes are TRBV14 and TRBJ2-1; possibly TRBD2 for D (6 bases). V shed 4 bases and J shed 5 bases, with 15 bases lying between them. The CDR3 covers 15 residues. Germline V gene lookup returns CDR1 SGHDN and CDR2 FVKESK. The CDR3 spells CASSPWDWRNNEQFF. CDR3 nucleotide sequence: TGTGCCAGCAGCCCGTGGGACTGGAGAAACAATGAGCAGTTCTTC.

This sequence joins TRBV2 and TRBJ1-5, with D possibly being TRBD1 (5 bases). Germline CDR1 is SNHLY and CDR2 is FYNNEI. The V gene lost 3 bases and the J gene lost 3 bases, with 12 bases spanning the gap. This CDR3 is built from 15 residues. The CDR3 spells CASSEGSGPNQPQHF. As DNA, the CDR3 is TGTGCCAGCAGTGAGGGTTCAGGGCCCAATCAGCCCCAGCATTTT.

This clonotype has more than one count but fewer than ten. V gene TRBV10-2 combines with J gene TRBJ2-1, with 7 bases aligning to TRBD1. This CDR3 is built from 16 residues. Germline assignment: CDR1 WSHSY and CDR2 SAAADI. V lost 3 bases and J lost 4; bases outside the gene matches: 9. The CDR3 here is CASSDPGQARYNEQFF. CDR3 DNA: TGCGCCAGCAGTGACCCAGGACAGGCCCGATACAATGAGCAGTTCTTC.

The genes are TRBV11-1 and TRBJ2-5, with 7 bases matching TRBD1. The V gene's germline CDR1 is SGHAT and CDR2 FQDESV (reference sequence). The V and J ends lost 2 bases and 9 bases, in that order; junction bases with no gene match: 6. The CDR3 sequence is 13 residues long. The CDR3 DNA sequence: TGTGCCAGCAGCTTACGGGACAGAGTTCCCCAGTACTTC. Encoded protein: CASSLRDRVPQYF.

The chain joins TRBV12-5 to TRBJ1-1; D gene uncertain. The V and J ends lost 4 bases and 6 bases respectively, with 9 bases between them. Germline lookup yields CDR1 LGHNT and CDR2 FRNRAP. The CDR3 length is 12 residues. CDR3: CASGSGVAEAFF. The CDR3 nucleotides read TGTGCTAGTGGTTCTGGGGTGGCTGAAGCTTTCTTT.

Comment on this clonotype: One end of the junction does not line up with germline, which may come from a read error. The gene calls are TRBV6-6 and TRBJ2-5; 7 nucleotides line up with TRBD1. The CDR3 has 13 residues. CDR1 is MNHNY, CDR2 SVGAGI, per germline (reference sequence). DNA for the CDR3: TGTGCCGGCAGGACACAGGGGTTGGAGACCCAGTACTTC. It is translated as CAGRTQGLETQYF.

This clonotype was observed a few times. The chain has TRBV7-2 and TRBJ1-6; D is unclear. Trimming removed 5 bases at V and 5 bases at J, with 16 bases between. This CDR3 contains 16 residues. Germline V gives CDR1 SGHTA, CDR2 FQGNSA. CDR3 amino acids: CASSPNGGANNSPLHF. The CDR3, as DNA: TGTGCCAGCAGCCCAAACGGAGGTGCTAATAATTCACCCCTCCACTTT.

The DNA of the CDR3 is TGTGCCAGCAATGCTCCCGGGACACGCTCCTACAATGAGCAGTTCTTC. Amino acids: CASNAPGTRSYNEQFF. This chain links TRBV28 with TRBJ2-1, with D possibly TRBD1 on 6 matching bases. Trimming removed 7 bases at V and 0 bases at J, with 16 bases between. Germline-derived CDR1 and CDR2 are MDHEN and SYDVKM. This CDR3 is 16 amino acids long.

This clonotype showed up just a few times. The V gene is TRBV19, the J gene TRBJ1-2, with D unclear. V dropped 4 bases and J dropped 6 bases, with 18 bases sitting between them. Germline V gene sequence: CDR1 LNHDA, CDR2 SQIVND (reference sequence). This CDR3 has 15 residues. CDR3 protein: CASSTRRSAYNGYTF. The DNA of the CDR3 is TGTGCCAGTAGTACCCGACGGAGCGCATACAATGGCTACACCTTC.

The chain recombines TRBV7-2 with TRBJ1-6, with 7 positions matching TRBD1. This CDR3 region has 15 residues. Trimming at V came to 1 base and at J to 5 bases, leaving 2 bases not matched to a gene. Germline V gene data show CDR1 as SGHTA and CDR2 as FQGNSA. The CDR3 spells CASSLDRGNNSPLHF. In DNA, the CDR3 is TGTGCCAGCAGCTTAGACAGGGGAAATAATTCACCCCTCCACTTT.

This clonotype came up a few times. The junction and the germline gene differ at one end; a read error may be behind it. This chain uses TRBV5-1 with TRBJ2-1, with D maybe TRBD1 (6 bases). Germline assignment: CDR1 SGHRS and CDR2 YFSETQ. This CDR3 comprises 13 residues. This chain's CDR3 is CASSADRSNERFF. DNA for the CDR3: TGCGCCAGCAGCGCCGACAGGTCCAATGAGCGGTTCTTC.

The chain recombines TRBV15 with TRBJ2-5, with D possibly matching TRBD2 (6 bases). Between the trimmed V and J ends, which lost 2 bases and 1 base, there was a span of 11 bases. The CDR3 loop spans 15 amino acids. Per germline, CDR1 LNHNV and CDR2 YYDKDF (reference sequence). The CDR3 loop is CATSRNSGVQETQYF. CDR3 bases: TGTGCCACCAGCAGAAACTCGGGGGTCCAAGAGACCCAGTACTTC.

CDR3 loop: CATSDPTGNTGELFF. The CDR3 nucleotides are TGTGCCACCAGTGACCCAACAGGGAACACCGGGGAGCTGTTTTTT. The chain links TRBV24-1 to TRBJ2-2; D perhaps matches TRBD1 (5 bases). The V and J ends lost 4 bases and 1 base respectively, with 9 bases between them. CDR3 length equals 15 residues. The V gene's germline CDR1 is KGHDR and CDR2 SFDVKD.

This clonotype was observed a few times. Compared with germline, one end of the junction differs, possibly owing to a read error. V usage is TRBV6-6 and J usage is TRBJ1-1; possible D gene TRBD1, 5 bases. From germline, CDR1 is MNHNY and CDR2 SVGAGI (reference sequence). The CDR3 is made up of 11 amino acids. This CDR3 reads CASRKTQGASF. CDR3 coding DNA: TGTGCCAGCAGGAAGACCCAGGGAGCTTCCTTT.

The chain recombines TRBV7-9 with TRBJ2-7; D gene unclear. From germline, CDR1 is SEHNR and CDR2 FQNEAQ (reference sequence). The ends were cut back, 4 bases at V and 5 bases at J, with 15 bases in the middle. The CDR3 consists of 14 residues. The CDR3 sequence is CASSSRQGSNEQYF. The CDR3 nucleotides read TGTGCCAGCAGCTCGCGACAAGGTAGCAACGAGCAGTACTTC.